The present T cell receptor (beta chain) was sequenced within a study of T cell responses to AZD1222 COVID-19 vaccine. As for this clone: The antigen is undetermined.

Assay: immunoSEQ multiplex PCR; the TCRdb copy retains only in-frame clones and omits some. The repertoire consists of under 200,000 clones, with roughly 92% occurring once and the leading ten covering roughly 1.6%. Study-wide points: The sample set comprised mostly white British donors with more females, and clonal diversity was possibly underestimated.

The receptor's source is an adult in good health. Sequencing used peripheral blood, obtained on day 0 of AZD1222 vaccination.

The chain's CDR3 is CASLNRQGRRGLENQPQHF. DNA for the CDR3: TGTGCCAGTCTCAATAGACAGGGCCGCCGCGGATTAGAAAATCAGCCCCAGCATTTT. V usage is TRBV19 and J usage is TRBJ1-5; 7 nucleotides agree with TRBD1. From germline, CDR1 is LNHDA and CDR2 SQIVND (reference sequence). CDR3 length: 19 residues. After removal of 8 bases from V and 4 bases from J, the junction contained 23 bases not matched to a gene.